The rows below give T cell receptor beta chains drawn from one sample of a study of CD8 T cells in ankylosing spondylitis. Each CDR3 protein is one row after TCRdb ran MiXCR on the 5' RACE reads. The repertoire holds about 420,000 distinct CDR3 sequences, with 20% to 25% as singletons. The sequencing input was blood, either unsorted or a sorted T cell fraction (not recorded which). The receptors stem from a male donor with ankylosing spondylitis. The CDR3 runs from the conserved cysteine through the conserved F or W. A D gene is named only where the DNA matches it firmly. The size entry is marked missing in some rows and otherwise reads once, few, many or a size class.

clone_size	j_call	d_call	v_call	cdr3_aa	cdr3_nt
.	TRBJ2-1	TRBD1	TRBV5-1	CASSFPGQHNEQFF	TGCGCCAGCAGCTTTCCGGGACAGCACAATGAGCAGTTCTTC
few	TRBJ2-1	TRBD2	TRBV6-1	CASTGTSGIFSYNEQFF	TGTGCCAGCACCGGGACTAGCGGGATCTTCTCCTACAATGAGCAGTTCTTC
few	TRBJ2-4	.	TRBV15	CATSRDLTGIQYF	TGTGCCACCAGCAGAGATCTAACGGGTATTCAGTACTTC
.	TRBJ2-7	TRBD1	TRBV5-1	CASSSGQGAFYEQYF	TGCGCCAGCAGCTCCGGACAGGGGGCCTTCTACGAGCAGTACTTC
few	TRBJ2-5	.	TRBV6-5	CASSYRSGTQYF	TGTGCCAGCAGTTACCGCTCCGGGACCCAGTACTTC
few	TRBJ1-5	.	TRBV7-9	CASSSGFAGQPQHF	TGTGCCAGCAGCTCAGGGTTTGCGGGTCAGCCCCAGCATTTT
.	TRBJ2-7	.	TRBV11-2	CASSLHGTVPYEQYF	TGTGCCAGCAGCTTACATGGGACTGTTCCCTACGAGCAGTACTTC
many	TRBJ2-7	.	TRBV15	CATSIGQSEQYF	TGTGCCACCAGCATAGGACAGTCCGAGCAGTACTTC
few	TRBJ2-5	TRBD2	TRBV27	CASSPGLAPETQYF	TGTGCCAGCAGTCCGGGACTAGCCCCGGAGACCCAGTACTTC
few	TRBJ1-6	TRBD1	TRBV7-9	CASSIVGQVNSPLHF	TGTGCCAGCAGCATAGTAGGACAGGTCAATTCACCCCTCCACTTT
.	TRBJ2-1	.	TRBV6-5	CASSYDWRVEGQFF	TGTGCCAGCAGTTACGATTGGCGGGTGGAAGGGCAGTTCTTC
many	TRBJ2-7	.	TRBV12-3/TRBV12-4	CASSSDSTQSEQYF	TGTGCCAGCAGTTCCGACTCGACGCAGTCCGAGCAGTACTTC
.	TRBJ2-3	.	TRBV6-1	CASSPPTGGEDTQYF	TGTGCCAGCAGTCCTCCGACCGGAGGGGAAGATACGCAGTATTTT
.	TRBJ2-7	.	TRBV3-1	CASSPRRGLEQYF	TGTGCCAGCAGCCCTAGGCGGGGCCTCGAGCAGTACTTC
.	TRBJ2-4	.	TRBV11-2	CASSLERDLNIQYF	TGTGCCAGCAGCTTAGAGAGGGATTTAAACATTCAGTACTTC
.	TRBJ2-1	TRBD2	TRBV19	CASSTLTSGRDSEQFF	TGTGCCAGTAGTACCCTGACTAGCGGGAGGGATAGTGAGCAGTTCTTC
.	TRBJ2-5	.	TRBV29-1	CSVGTGMGETQYF	TGCAGCGTGGGAACAGGGATGGGGGAGACCCAGTACTTC
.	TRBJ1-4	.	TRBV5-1	CASSLDSVTRSEKLFF	TGCGCCAGCAGCTTGGATTCGGTGACAAGGAGCGAAAAACTGTTTTTT
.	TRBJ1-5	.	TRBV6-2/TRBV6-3	CASRGLGAQHF	TGTGCCAGCAGGGGGTTGGGGGCCCAGCATTTT
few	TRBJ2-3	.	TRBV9	CASSVAVTATDTQYF	TGTGCCAGCAGCGTAGCGGTTACGGCCACAGATACGCAGTATTTT
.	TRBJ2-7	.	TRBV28	CASSLGGGEQYF	TGTGCCAGCAGTTTGGGGGGTGGTGAGCAGTACTTC
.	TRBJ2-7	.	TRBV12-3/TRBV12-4	CASSFTYPDEQYF	TGTGCCAGCAGTTTCACTTATCCGGACGAGCAGTACTTC
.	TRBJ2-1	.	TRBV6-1	CASRTGTANNEQFF	TGTGCCAGCAGGACTGGGACGGCAAATAATGAGCAGTTCTTC
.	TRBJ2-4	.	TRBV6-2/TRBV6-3	CASSYPQGLAKNIQYF	TGTGCCAGCAGTTACCCCCAGGGGCTAGCCAAAAACATTCAGTACTTC
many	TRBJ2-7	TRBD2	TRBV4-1	CASSQAWVAGTYEQYF	TGCGCCAGCAGCCAAGCGTGGGTAGCGGGGACCTACGAGCAGTACTTC
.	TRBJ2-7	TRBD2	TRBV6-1	CASSPTSGTYEQYF	TGTGCCAGCAGTCCGACTAGCGGAACCTACGAGCAGTACTTC
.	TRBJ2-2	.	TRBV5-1	CASSLRGARAGELFF	TGCGCCAGCAGCTTAAGGGGGGCGCGCGCCGGGGAGCTGTTTTTT
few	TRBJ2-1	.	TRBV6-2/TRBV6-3	CASSPQLAESEFF	TGTGCCAGCAGTCCTCAATTGGCGGAGAGCGAGTTCTTC
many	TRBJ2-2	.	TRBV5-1	CASSLNDAGELFF	TGCGCCAGCAGCTTGAACGACGCCGGGGAGCTGTTTTTT
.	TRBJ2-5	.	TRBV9	CASSVRAFGVQETQYF	TGTGCCAGCAGCGTAAGGGCCTTTGGAGTCCAAGAGACCCAGTACTTC